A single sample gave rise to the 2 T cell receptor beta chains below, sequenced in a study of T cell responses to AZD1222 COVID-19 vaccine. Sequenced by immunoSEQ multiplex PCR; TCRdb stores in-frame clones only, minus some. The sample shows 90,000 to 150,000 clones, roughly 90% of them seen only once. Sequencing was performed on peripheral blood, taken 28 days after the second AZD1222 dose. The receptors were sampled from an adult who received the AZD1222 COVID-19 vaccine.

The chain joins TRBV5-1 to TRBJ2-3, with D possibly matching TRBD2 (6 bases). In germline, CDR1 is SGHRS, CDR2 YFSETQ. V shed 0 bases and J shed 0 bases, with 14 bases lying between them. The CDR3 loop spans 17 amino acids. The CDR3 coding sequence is TGCGCCAGCAGCTTGGCGGGGCTAGGGACTAGCACAGATACGCAGTATTTT. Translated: CASSLAGLGTSTDTQYF.

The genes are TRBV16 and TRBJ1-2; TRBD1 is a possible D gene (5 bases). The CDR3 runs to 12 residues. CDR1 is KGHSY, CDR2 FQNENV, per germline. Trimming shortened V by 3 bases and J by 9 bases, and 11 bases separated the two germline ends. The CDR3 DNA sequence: TGTGCCAGCAGCCAGGGGGGTTTTCGCTACACCTTC. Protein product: CASSQGGFRYTF.